These 4 T cell receptor beta chains came from one sample sequenced in a study of metastatic and nonmetastatic thyroid tumors. No patient received treatment before thyroid surgery. With MiXCR, TCRdb reprocessed the PCR reads. The sample contains approximately 21,000 clones, under 30% of which appear only once. Sequenced: tumor tissue. These receptors were collected from a male donor with papillary thyroid cancer or a benign thyroid nodule (not recorded which). Some clones in this sample may be carry-over from other donors' samples.

This clone came up a few times. It may be a read error: a sequence one base away is much more abundant. This rearrangement joins TRBV10-3 to TRBJ2-7, with TRBD1 identical over 10 bases. CDR3 size: 13 residues. Germline CDR1 and CDR2: ENHRY and SYGVKD. In DNA form, the CDR3 reads TGTGCCATCAGCGGGACAGGGGACTACGAGCGGTACTTC. Its protein product is CAISGTGDYERYF.

In its sample, this clone was seen a few times. In DNA, the CDR3 is TGTGCCAGCAGTTCTCTAGCGGGGGGTCCCAATGAGCAGTTCTTC. As protein: CASSSLAGGPNEQFF. The chain links TRBV6-2 or TRBV6-3 to TRBJ2-1; 11 bases are a match to TRBD2. CDR3 length equals 15 residues. The germline V gene encodes CDR1 MNHEY and CDR2 SVGEGT. Trimming at V came to 4 bases and at J to 6 bases, leaving 5 bases not matched to a gene.

This clone was observed a single time. The chain couples TRBV3-1 to TRBJ2-2; D is unclear. The V end lost 2 bases, the J end lost 5 bases, and 9 bases lay between the germline ends. Germline CDR1 LGHDT, CDR2 YNNKEL (reference sequence). The CDR3 is 14 amino acids. The CDR3 coding sequence is TGTGCCAGCAGCCAAAAAGGTGGTACCGGGGAGCTGTTTTTT. Encoded protein: CASSQKGGTGELFF.

By share, this clone counts as medium-sized (0.01 to 0.1%). The chain carries TRBV12-3 or TRBV12-4 and TRBJ2-7; D is possibly TRBD1 (5 bases). Trimming removed 6 bases from V and 2 bases from J, with 11 bases in between. The CDR3 spans 13 residues. CDR3 loop: CASRDTRTYEQYF. CDR3 sequence (DNA): TGTGCCAGCAGGGACACCAGGACCTACGAGCAGTACTTC.